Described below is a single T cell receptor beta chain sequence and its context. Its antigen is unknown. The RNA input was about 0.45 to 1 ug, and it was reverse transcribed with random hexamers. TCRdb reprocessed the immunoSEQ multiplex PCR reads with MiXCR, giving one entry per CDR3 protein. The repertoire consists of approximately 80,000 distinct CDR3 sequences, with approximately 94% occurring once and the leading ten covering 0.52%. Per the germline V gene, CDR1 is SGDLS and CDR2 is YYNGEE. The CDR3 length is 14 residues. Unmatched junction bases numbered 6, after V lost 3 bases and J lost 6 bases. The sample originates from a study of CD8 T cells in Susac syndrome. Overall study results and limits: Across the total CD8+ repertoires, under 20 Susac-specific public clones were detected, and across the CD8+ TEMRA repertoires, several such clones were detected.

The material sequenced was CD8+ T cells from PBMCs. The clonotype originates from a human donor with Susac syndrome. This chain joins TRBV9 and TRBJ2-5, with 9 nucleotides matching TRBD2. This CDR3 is CASSGSGGLKTQYF. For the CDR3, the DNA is TGTGCCAGCAGCGGAAGCGGGGGGCTGAAGACCCAGTACTTC. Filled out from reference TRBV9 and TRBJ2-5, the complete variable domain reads DSGVTQTPKHLITATGQRVTLRCSPRSGDLSVYWYQQSLDQGLQFLIQYYNGEERAKGNILERFSAQQFPDLHSELNLSSLELGDSALYFCASSGSGGLKTQYFGPGTRLLVL.